This T cell receptor beta chain was captured in a study of T-cell memory formation after mild COVID-19. Study outcomes and limitations: Nothing showed for sure that second-wave clones peaking on day 37 were SARS-CoV-2 specific.

5'RACE, which relied on constant-segment primers, yielded TCR alpha and TCR beta cDNA libraries carrying sample barcodes and UMIs. TCRdb ran MiXCR on the 5' RACE reads and lists one entry per CDR3 protein. Seen here are a few hundred thousand distinct CDR3 sequences, more than 20% observed once, and the top ten hold around an eighth. In its sample, this clonotype was seen a few times. What it recognizes is unknown. Germline V gives CDR1 SQVTM, CDR2 ANQGSEA. The CDR3 sequence is 12 residues long. V lost 1 base to trimming and J lost 3 bases, with 5 bases between them. This clonotype originated in an adult woman who had mild COVID-19 (a few samples of this study predate the infection). Cell type and time point are not known. The gene calls are TRBV29-1 and TRBJ2-3; no reliable D call. Source material: PBMCs or a T cell subset sorted from them (not recorded which). In nucleotides, the CDR3 is TGCAGCGTTGAAGGCGTAACAGATACGCAGTATTTT. It specifies CSVEGVTDTQYF.